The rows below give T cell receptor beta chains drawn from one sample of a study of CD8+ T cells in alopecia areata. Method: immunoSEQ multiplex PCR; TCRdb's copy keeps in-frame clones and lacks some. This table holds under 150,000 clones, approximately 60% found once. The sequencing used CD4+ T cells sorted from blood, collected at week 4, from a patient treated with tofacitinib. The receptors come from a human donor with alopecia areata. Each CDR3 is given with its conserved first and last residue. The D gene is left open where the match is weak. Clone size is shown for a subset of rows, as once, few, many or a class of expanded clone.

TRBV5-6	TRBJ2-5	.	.	TGTGCCAGCAGCTTCCGCGGCGGGGAGACCCAGTACTTC	CASSFRGGETQYF
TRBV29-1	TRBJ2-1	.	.	TGCAGCGCACAGGGATCGTACAATGAGCAGTTCTTC	CSAQGSYNEQFF
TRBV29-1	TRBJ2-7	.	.	TGCAGCGTTTCCACAGGATCCGAGCAGTACTTC	CSVSTGSEQYF
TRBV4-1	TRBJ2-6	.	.	TGCGCCAGCAGCCAAGTGGTCAGCTCCATCTGGGCCAACGTCCTGACTTTC	CASSQVVSSIWANVLTF
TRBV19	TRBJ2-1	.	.	TGTGCCAGTAGTACCCCCGTAGGAGCCGGGGTAGTCTACAATGAGCAGTTCTTC	CASSTPVGAGVVYNEQFF
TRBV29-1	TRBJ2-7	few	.	TGCAGCATTCTGGGCGGGACCCCCCGGAGAGAGCAGTACTTC	CSILGGTPRREQYF
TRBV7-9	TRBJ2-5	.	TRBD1	TGTGCCAGCAGCTTAGGGTGGACAGGGAGAGAGACCCAGTACTTC	CASSLGWTGRETQYF
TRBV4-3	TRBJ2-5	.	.	TGCGCCAGCAGCCAAGGGTTGGCGGCCGTCCAAGAGACCCAGTACTTC	CASSQGLAAVQETQYF
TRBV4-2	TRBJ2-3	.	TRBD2	TGTGCCAGCAGCCAAGATCCAGGGCTAGCGGGGGGCGGTACGCAGTATTTT	CASSQDPGLAGGGTQYF
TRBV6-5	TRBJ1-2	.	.	TGTGCCAGCAGAGAGACCCAGGGATATGGCTACACCTTC	CASRETQGYGYTF
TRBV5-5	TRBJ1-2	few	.	TGTGCCAGCAGCTTGGCCAAGACTAACTATGGCTACACCTTC	CASSLAKTNYGYTF
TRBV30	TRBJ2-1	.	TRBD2	TGTGCCTGGAGGGTAGCGGGAGCCTACAATGAGCAGTTCTTC	CAWRVAGAYNEQFF
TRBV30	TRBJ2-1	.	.	TGTGCCTGGAGGGCACTTTCAAATGAGCAGTTCTTC	CAWRALSNEQFF
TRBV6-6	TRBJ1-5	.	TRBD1	TGTGCCAGCAGTTACTTGACAGGGAATAGCAATCAGCCCCAGCATTTT	CASSYLTGNSNQPQHF
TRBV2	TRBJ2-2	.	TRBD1	TGTGCCAGCAATACCCAGGGGGCGGACACCGGGGAGCTGTTTTTT	CASNTQGADTGELFF
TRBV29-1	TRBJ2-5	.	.	TGCAGCGTTGAAGATCGCACTAGCCGAGAGACCCAGTACTTC	CSVEDRTSRETQYF
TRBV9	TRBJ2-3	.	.	TGTGCCAGCAGCCTCCGACTCGAAACAGATACGCAGTATTTT	CASSLRLETDTQYF
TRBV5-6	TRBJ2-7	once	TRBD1	TGTGCCAGCAGCCGATGGACAGGGGGCTTGGGTGAGCAGTACTTC	CASSRWTGGLGEQYF
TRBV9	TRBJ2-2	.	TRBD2	TGTGCCAGCACCTCGGTTCGGGAGGCCGGGGAGCTGTTTTTT	CASTSVREAGELFF
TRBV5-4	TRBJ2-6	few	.	TGTGCCAGCATTTCTAGAGAAGGGACTGGGGCCAACGTCCTGACTTTC	CASISREGTGANVLTF
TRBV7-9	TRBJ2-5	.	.	TGTGCCAGCAGCCCGGGACTGGCCCAAGAGACCCAGTACTTC	CASSPGLAQETQYF
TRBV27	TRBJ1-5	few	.	TGTGCCAGCGCATCGAACACAGGGAATCAGCCCCAGCATTTT	CASASNTGNQPQHF
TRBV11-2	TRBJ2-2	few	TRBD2	TGTGCCAGCAGCCCGCGGACTAGCCTTAGTTCCGGGGAGCTGTTTTTT	CASSPRTSLSSGELFF
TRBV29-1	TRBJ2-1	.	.	TGCAGCGTTGCCCGTGGGGGCCCCTACAATGAGCAGTTCTTC	CSVARGGPYNEQFF
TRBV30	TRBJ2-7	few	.	TGTGCCTGGAGTATCCTAGCGCACGAGCAGTACTTC	CAWSILAHEQYF
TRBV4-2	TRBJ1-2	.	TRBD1	TGTGCCAGCAGCCCCGACCGGGCCGGGACAGGGGCCTATGGCTACACCTTC	CASSPDRAGTGAYGYTF
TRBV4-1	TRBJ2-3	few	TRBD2	TGCGCCAGCAGCCGTGGACTAGCGGGGGGAAAAACAGATACGCAGTATTTT	CASSRGLAGGKTDTQYF
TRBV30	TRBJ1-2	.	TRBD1	TGTGCCTGGAGTGGAGGGACAGGGAACTATGGCTACACCTTC	CAWSGGTGNYGYTF
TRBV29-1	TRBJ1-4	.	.	TGCAGCGTTAGTTTGGGGTCTTCTAATGAAAAACTGTTTTTT	CSVSLGSSNEKLFF
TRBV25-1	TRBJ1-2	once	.	TGTGCCAGCAGTGAGCAAGGACAGCCCTTGCGCTACACCTTC	CASSEQGQPLRYTF
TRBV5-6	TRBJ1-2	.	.	TGTGCCAGCAGCTTAACAGCTTATGACTACACCTTC	CASSLTAYDYTF
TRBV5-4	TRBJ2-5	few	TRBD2	TGTGCCAGCAGCTTTCGACTAGCGCAAGAGACCCAGTACTTC	CASSFRLAQETQYF
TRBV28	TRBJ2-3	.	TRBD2	TGTGCCAGCAGATGGACGGGGGGGGATACGCAGTATTTT	CASRWTGGDTQYF
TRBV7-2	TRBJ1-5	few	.	TGTGCCAGCAGCTTAGAGGCCTTTCGGGACAATCAGCCCCAGCATTTT	CASSLEAFRDNQPQHF
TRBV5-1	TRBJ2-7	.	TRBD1	TGCGCCAGCAGCTTACAGGGGATCTCCTACGAGCAGTACTTC	CASSLQGISYEQYF
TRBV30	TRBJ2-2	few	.	TGTGCCTGGAGTGTTTCGACCGCCGGGGAGCTGTTTTTT	CAWSVSTAGELFF
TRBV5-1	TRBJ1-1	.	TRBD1	TGCGCCAGCAGCCCCATCCCGGACAGGGGCTTGAACACTGAAGCTTTCTTT	CASSPIPDRGLNTEAFF
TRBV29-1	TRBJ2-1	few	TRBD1	TGCAGCGTTGAGGGACAGGGGCGGAATGAGCAGTTCTTC	CSVEGQGRNEQFF
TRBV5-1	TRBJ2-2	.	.	TGCGCCAGCAGCGTAGAAATTTCTAGGAACACCGGGGAGCTGTTTTTT	CASSVEISRNTGELFF
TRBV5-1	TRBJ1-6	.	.	TGCGCCAGCAGCTCTAATGAGAATTCACCCCTCCACTTT	CASSSNENSPLHF
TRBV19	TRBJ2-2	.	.	TGTGCCAGTACCACCGGGAGCAGGTCAGGCACCGGGGAGCTGTTTTTT	CASTTGSRSGTGELFF
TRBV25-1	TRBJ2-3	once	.	TGTGCCAGCAGTGAATCCTGGGGTTTCACAGATACGCAGTATTTT	CASSESWGFTDTQYF
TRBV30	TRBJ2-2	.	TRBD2	TGTGCCTGGATCCCACTAGCGGGAGTAACCGGGGAGCTGTTTTTT	CAWIPLAGVTGELFF